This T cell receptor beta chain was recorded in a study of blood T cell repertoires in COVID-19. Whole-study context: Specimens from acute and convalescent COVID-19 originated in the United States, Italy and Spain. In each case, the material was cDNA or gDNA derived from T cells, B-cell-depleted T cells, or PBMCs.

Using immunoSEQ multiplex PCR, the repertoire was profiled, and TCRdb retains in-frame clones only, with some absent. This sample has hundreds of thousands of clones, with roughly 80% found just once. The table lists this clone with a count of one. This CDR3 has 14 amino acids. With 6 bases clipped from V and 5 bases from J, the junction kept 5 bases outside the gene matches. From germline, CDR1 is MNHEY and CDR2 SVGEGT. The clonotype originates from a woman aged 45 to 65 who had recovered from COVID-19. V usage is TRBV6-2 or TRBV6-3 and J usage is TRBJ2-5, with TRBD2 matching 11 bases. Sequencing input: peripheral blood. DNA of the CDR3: TGTGCCAGCAGCGGGACTAGCGGCGCGGAGACCCAGTACTTC. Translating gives CASSGTSGAETQYF.